These T cell receptor beta chains were read from a single sample in a study of T cell repertoires in cytomegalovirus infection. Their specific antigens are unknown. TCRdb reprocessed the reads with MiXCR, giving one entry per CDR3 protein. The profile shows 250,000 to 300,000 distinct CDR3 sequences, less than 25% of them singletons. The specimen comprised cultured PBMCs, sampled from culture after CMV antigen stimulation. All receptors derive from a human donor in good health (CMV status not recorded). Some clones in this sample may be carry-over from other donors' samples. Each CDR3 is given with its conserved first and last residue. A D gene is named only where the DNA matches it firmly. Some rows mark clone size as missing; the rest say once, few, many or name a class of expanded clone.

cdr3_aa: CASSSNGGAYNEQFF
cdr3_nt: TGTGCCAGCAGCTCGAATGGGGGGGCTTACAATGAGCAGTTCTTC
j_call: TRBJ2-1
clone_size: NA
d_call: NA
v_call: TRBV11-3

cdr3_aa: CASSFFGQWNSPLHF
cdr3_nt: NA
j_call: TRBJ1-6
clone_size: many
d_call: NA
v_call: TRBV12-3/TRBV12-4

cdr3_aa: CASSSDGVLEKLFF
cdr3_nt: TGTGCCAGCAGTTCGGACGGGGTCCTTGAAAAACTGTTTTTT
j_call: TRBJ1-4
clone_size: many
d_call: NA
v_call: TRBV6-1

cdr3_aa: CASSIGDRGVFEQFF
cdr3_nt: TGTGCCAGTAGTATAGGTGACAGGGGGGTTTTTGAGCAGTTCTTC
j_call: TRBJ2-1
clone_size: NA
d_call: TRBD1
v_call: TRBV19

cdr3_aa: CASSSGLADGTVQYF
cdr3_nt: TGCGCCAGCAGCTCCGGACTAGCGGACGGTACGGTGCAGTACTTC
j_call: TRBJ2-7
clone_size: NA
d_call: TRBD2
v_call: TRBV5-1

cdr3_aa: CASRDRTGSTDTQYF
cdr3_nt: TGTGCCAGCAGAGATCGGACAGGGAGCACAGATACGCAGTATTTT
j_call: TRBJ2-3
clone_size: NA
d_call: TRBD1
v_call: TRBV7-9

cdr3_aa: CASSYGTRTDTQYF
cdr3_nt: TGTGCCAGCAGTTACGGGACACGCACAGATACGCAGTATTTT
j_call: TRBJ2-3
clone_size: NA
d_call: NA
v_call: TRBV6-2/TRBV6-3

cdr3_aa: CAISESDSTDTQYF
cdr3_nt: TGTGCCATCAGTGAGTCAGACAGCACAGATACGCAGTATTTT
j_call: TRBJ2-3
clone_size: many
d_call: NA
v_call: TRBV10-3

cdr3_aa: CASKGPGTEAFF
cdr3_nt: TGTGCCAGCAAGGGGCCGGGGACTGAAGCTTTCTTT
j_call: TRBJ1-1
clone_size: few
d_call: NA
v_call: TRBV7-9

cdr3_aa: CSVAGGGPMGNEQFF
cdr3_nt: TGCAGCGTTGCCGGGGGAGGGCCGATGGGAAATGAGCAGTTCTTC
j_call: TRBJ2-1
clone_size: NA
d_call: TRBD2
v_call: TRBV29-1

cdr3_aa: CASSGLAVNTGELFF
cdr3_nt: TGTGCCAGCAGCGGACTAGCGGTTAACACCGGGGAGCTGTTTTTT
j_call: TRBJ2-2
clone_size: few
d_call: TRBD2
v_call: TRBV2

cdr3_aa: CASSYAGGDTQYF
cdr3_nt: TGTGCCAGCAGTTATGCGGGAGGAGATACGCAGTATTTT
j_call: TRBJ2-3
clone_size: few
d_call: TRBD2
v_call: TRBV6-2/TRBV6-3

cdr3_aa: CATSDAGDGNQPQHF
cdr3_nt: TGTGCCACCAGTGATGCTGGCGATGGCAATCAGCCCCAGCATTTT
j_call: TRBJ1-5
clone_size: NA
d_call: NA
v_call: TRBV24-1

cdr3_aa: CASSQLGQTNTEAFF
cdr3_nt: TGCGCCAGCAGCCAATTAGGGCAAACGAACACTGAAGCTTTCTTT
j_call: TRBJ1-1
clone_size: NA
d_call: NA
v_call: TRBV4-1

cdr3_aa: CASSPRVVNTEAFF
cdr3_nt: TGTGCCAGCAGCCCTCGGGTCGTCAACACTGAAGCTTTCTTT
j_call: TRBJ1-1
clone_size: NA
d_call: NA
v_call: TRBV11-3

cdr3_aa: CASRGRGDTQYF
cdr3_nt: TGTGCCAGCAGGGGGAGGGGAGATACGCAGTATTTT
j_call: TRBJ2-3
clone_size: few
d_call: TRBD2
v_call: TRBV6-1

cdr3_aa: CASSPVRRTGELFF
cdr3_nt: TGTGCCAGCAGCCCGGTCCGGAGGACCGGGGAGCTGTTTTTT
j_call: TRBJ2-2
clone_size: NA
d_call: NA
v_call: TRBV12-3/TRBV12-4

cdr3_aa: CASSFGQGRETQYF
cdr3_nt: TGCGCCAGCAGCTTCGGACAGGGGAGAGAGACCCAGTACTTC
j_call: TRBJ2-5
clone_size: NA
d_call: TRBD1
v_call: TRBV5-1